The source of this T cell receptor (beta chain) is a study of blood T cell repertoires in COVID-19. This clone was picked up one time. Source study methods: Amplification of reference gene primers provided the estimated nucleated cell counts. Libraries were prepared by immunoSEQ multiplex PCR; TCRdb keeps only in-frame clonotypes and omits some of them. V and J calls and clone size are given by that table; D and trimming were obtained from the DNA. Of 160,000 or so clones listed, about 79% are singletons. Germline V gives CDR1 SQVTM, CDR2 ANQGSEA. The ends lost 4 bases at V and 2 bases at J; junction bases unmatched: 1. This CDR3 has 13 amino acids.

The chain has TRBV29-1 and TRBJ1-4; TRBD1 aligns across 7 bases. Material: peripheral blood. The receptor comes from a woman aged 45-60 years with acute or convalescent COVID-19. The DNA for the CDR3 is TGCAGCGTTGCCAGGGGGACTAATGAAAAACTGTTTTTT. Translated, it gives CSVARGTNEKLFF.